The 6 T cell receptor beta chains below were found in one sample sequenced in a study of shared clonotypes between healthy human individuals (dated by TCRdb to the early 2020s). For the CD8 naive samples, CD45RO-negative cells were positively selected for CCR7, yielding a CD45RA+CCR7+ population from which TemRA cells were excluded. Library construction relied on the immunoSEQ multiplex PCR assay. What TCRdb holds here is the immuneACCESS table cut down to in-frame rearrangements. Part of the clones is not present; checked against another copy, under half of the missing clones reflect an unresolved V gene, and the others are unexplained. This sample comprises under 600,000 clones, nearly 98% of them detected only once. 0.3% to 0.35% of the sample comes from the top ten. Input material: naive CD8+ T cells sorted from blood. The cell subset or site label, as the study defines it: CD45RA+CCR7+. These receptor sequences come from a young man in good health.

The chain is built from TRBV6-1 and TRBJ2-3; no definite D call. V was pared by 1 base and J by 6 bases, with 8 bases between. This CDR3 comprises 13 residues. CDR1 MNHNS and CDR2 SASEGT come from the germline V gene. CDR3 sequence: CASSEVLGDTQYF. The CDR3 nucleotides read TGTGCCAGCAGTGAAGTGTTAGGGGATACGCAGTATTTT.

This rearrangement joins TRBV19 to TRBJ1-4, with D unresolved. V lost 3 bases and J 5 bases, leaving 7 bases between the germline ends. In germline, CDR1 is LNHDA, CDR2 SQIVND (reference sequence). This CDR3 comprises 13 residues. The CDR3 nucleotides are TGTGCCAGTAGTATCTTAGAAAATGAAAAACTGTTTTTT. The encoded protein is CASSILENEKLFF.

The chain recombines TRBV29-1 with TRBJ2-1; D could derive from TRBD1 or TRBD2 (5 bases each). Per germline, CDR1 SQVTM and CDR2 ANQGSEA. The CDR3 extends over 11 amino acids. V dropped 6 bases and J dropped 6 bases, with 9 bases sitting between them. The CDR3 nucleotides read TGCAGCGTACCGGGACGCAATGAGCAGTTCTTC. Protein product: CSVPGRNEQFF.

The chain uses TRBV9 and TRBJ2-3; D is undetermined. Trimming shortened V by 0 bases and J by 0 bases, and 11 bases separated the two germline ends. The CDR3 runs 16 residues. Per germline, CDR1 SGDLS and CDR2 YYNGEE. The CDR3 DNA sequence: TGTGCCAGCAGCGTAGATCCTTTTTCTAGCACAGATACGCAGTATTTT. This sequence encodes CASSVDPFSSTDTQYF.

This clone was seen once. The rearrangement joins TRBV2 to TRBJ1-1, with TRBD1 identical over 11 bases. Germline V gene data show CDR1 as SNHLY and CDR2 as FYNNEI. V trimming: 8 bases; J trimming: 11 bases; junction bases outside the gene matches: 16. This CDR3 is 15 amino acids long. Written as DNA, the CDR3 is TGTGCCAGCCCAAGACCGGGACAGGGGGTTTCGGAGGCTTTCTTT. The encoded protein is CASPRPGQGVSEAFF.

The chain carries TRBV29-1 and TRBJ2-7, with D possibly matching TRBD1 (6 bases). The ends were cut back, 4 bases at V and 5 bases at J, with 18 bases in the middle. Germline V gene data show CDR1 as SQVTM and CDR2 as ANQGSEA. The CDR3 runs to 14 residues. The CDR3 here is CSVAGVGAVDEQYF. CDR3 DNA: TGCAGCGTTGCTGGGGTGGGGGCCGTGGACGAGCAGTACTTC.